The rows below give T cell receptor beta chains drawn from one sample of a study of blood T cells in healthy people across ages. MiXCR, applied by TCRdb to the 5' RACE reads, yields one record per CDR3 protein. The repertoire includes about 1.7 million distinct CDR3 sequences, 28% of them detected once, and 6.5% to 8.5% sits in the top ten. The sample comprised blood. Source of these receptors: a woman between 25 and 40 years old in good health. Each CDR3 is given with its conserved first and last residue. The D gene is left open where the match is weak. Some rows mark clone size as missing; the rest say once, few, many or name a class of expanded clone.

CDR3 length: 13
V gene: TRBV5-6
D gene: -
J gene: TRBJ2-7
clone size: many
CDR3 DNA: TGTGCCAGCAGCCCCCGACTTACCTACGAGCAGTACTTC
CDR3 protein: CASSPRLTYEQYF

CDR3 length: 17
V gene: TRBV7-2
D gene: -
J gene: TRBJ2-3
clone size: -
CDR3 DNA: TGTGCCAGCAGCCTAGACGGTTGGCCCTCAGACAGAGATACGCAGTATTTT
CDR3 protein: CASSLDGWPSDRDTQYF

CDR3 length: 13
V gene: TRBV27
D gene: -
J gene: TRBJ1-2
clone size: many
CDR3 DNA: TGTGCCAGCAGTCTCAGGGGTGGGGCTGGCTACACCTTC
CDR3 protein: CASSLRGGAGYTF

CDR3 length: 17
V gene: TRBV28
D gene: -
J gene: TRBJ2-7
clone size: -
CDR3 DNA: TGTGCCAGCAGTTTTGATATCCGCAGCGCTAGCTCCTACGAGCAGTACTTC
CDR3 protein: CASSFDIRSASSYEQYF

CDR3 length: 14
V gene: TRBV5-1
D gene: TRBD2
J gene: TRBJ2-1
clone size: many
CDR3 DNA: TGCGCCAGCAGCCTAAGCGGGAGTGTAAATGAGCAGTTCTTC
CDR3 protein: CASSLSGSVNEQFF

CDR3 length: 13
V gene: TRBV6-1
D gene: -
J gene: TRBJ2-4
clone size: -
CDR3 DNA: TGTGCCAGCAGTGACGGGAACTACAATGAGCAGTACTTC
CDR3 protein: CASSDGNYNEQYF

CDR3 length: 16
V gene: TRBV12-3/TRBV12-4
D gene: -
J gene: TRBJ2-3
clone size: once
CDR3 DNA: TGTGCCAGCAGTCCCTCTCGGATAGCAGGCACAGATGCGCAGTATTTT
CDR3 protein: CASSPSRIAGTDAQYF

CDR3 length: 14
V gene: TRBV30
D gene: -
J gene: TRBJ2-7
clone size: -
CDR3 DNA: TGTGCCTGGAGGGGGGGACAGTCGACCTACGAGCAGTACTTC
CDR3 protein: CAWRGGQSTYEQYF

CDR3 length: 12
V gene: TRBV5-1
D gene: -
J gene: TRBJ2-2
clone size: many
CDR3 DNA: TGCGCCAGCAGCTTGGCCCCCGGGGAGCTGTTTTTT
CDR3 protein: CASSLAPGELFF

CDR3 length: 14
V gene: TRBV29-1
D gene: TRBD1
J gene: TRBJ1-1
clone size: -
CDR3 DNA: TGCAGCGGTGATATCCGGGACAGGGGGGTCAAAGCTTTCTTT
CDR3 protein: CSGDIRDRGVKAFF

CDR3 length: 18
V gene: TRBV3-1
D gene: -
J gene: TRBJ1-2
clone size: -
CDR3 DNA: TGTGCCAGCAGCCCGCTTATCGGAAATGTCGCAGGATCTTATGGCTACACCTTC
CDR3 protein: CASSPLIGNVAGSYGYTF

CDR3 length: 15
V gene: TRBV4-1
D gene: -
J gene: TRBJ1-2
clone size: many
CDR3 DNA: TGCGCCAGCAGCCATCGAGATGGAGGGGAGTATGGCTACACCTTC
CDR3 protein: CASSHRDGGEYGYTF

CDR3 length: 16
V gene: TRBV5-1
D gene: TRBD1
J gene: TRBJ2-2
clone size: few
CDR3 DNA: TGCGCCAGCAGCTCTCTAGACAGGGGGCTGACCGGGGAGCTGTTTTTT
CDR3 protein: CASSSLDRGLTGELFF

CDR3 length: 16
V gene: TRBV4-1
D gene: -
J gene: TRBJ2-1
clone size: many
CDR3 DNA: TGCGCCAGCAGCCAAGTAACGTCTGCATCCTACAATGAGCAGTTCTTC
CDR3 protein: CASSQVTSASYNEQFF

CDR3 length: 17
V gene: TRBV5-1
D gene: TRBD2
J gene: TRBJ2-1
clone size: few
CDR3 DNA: TGCGCCAGCAGCTTGACTGTAGCGGGAGGGGCATACAATGAGCAGTTCTTC
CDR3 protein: CASSLTVAGGAYNEQFF

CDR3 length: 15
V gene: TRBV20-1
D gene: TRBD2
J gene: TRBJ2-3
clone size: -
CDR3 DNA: TGCAGTGTCCCCCGGGGGGGACTCCACACAGATACGCAGTATTTT
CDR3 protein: CSVPRGGLHTDTQYF

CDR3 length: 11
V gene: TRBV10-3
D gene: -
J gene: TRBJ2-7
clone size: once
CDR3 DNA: TGTGCCACCTCGACAGATTACGAGCAGTACTTC
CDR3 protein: CATSTDYEQYF

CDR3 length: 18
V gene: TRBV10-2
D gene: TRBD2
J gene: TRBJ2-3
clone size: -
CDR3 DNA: TGCGCCAGCAGTGATAGGACTAGCGGGAGGATTAGCACAGATACGCAGTATTTT
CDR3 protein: CASSDRTSGRISTDTQYF

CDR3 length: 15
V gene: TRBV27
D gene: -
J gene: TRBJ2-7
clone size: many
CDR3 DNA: TGTGCCAGCAGTTTGGTGGGTAGCGATGCCTACGAGCAGTACTTC
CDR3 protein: CASSLVGSDAYEQYF

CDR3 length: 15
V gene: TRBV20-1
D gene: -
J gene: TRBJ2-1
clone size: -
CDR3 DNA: TGCAGTGCTAGAGAATTCGGACCTGGCTACAATGAGCAGTTCTTC
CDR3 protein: CSAREFGPGYNEQFF

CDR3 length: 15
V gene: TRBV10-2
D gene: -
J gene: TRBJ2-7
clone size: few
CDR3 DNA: TGCGCCAGCAGTGAGCTAGCCTCCCTTAAATACGAGCAGTACTTC
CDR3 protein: CASSELASLKYEQYF

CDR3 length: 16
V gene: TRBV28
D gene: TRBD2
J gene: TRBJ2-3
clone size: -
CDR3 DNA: TGTGCCAGCACCTTAGGGCTAGCGGGTAGCACAGATACGCAGTATTTT
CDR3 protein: CASTLGLAGSTDTQYF

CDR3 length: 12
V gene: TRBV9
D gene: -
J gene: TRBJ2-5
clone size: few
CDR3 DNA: TGTGCCAGCAGCGCCGAGGGCTCTGAGCAGTACTTC
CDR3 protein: CASSAEGSEQYF

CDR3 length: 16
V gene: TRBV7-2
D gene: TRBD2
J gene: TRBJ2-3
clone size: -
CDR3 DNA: TGTGCCAGCAACGCAGGACTAGCGGGAGAGACAGATACGCAGTATTTT
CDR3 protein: CASNAGLAGETDTQYF

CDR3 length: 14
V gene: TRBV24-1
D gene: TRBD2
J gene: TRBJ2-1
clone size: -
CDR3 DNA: TGTGCCACCAGTGATCCCCGGGGAGGGAATGAGCAGTTCTTC
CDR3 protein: CATSDPRGGNEQFF

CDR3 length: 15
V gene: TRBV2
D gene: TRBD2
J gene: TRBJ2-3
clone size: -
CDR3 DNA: TGTGCCAGCACACTAGCGGGAGTAATTAGGGATACGCAGTATTTT
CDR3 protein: CASTLAGVIRDTQYF

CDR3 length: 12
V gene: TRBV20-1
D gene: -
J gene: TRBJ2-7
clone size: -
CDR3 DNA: TGCAGTGCTAGACAGGACGGCTACGAGCAGTACTTC
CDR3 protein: CSARQDGYEQYF

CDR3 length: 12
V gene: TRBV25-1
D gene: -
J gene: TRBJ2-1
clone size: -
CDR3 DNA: TGTGCCAGCAGTGAATCTTGGCCAGAGCAGTTCTTC
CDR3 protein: CASSESWPEQFF

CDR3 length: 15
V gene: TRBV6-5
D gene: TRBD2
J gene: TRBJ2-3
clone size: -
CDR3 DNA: TGTGCCAGCAGAGCGGGACTAGTAGACACAGATACGCAGTATTTT
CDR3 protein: CASRAGLVDTDTQYF

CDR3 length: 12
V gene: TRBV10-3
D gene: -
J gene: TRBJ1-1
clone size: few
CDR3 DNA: TGTGCCATCAGTGAGAGGCAGGGAGCTGCTTTCTTT
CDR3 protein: CAISERQGAAFF

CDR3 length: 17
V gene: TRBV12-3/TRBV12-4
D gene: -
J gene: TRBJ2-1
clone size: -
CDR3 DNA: TGTGCCAGCAGTTTAGCGGGACCAAGGGGGGGACACAATGAGCAGTTCTTC
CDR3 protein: CASSLAGPRGGHNEQFF

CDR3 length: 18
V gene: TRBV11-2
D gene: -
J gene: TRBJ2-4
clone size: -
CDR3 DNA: TGTGCCAGCCATCCAGGGGGCGGGAGGGCCCTTCCCAAAAACATTCAGTACTTC
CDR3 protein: CASHPGGGRALPKNIQYF

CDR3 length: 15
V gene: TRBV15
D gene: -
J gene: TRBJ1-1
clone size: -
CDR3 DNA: TGTGCCACCAGCAGAGGAGGGCCGGAGAACACTGAAGCTTTCTTT
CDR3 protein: CATSRGGPENTEAFF

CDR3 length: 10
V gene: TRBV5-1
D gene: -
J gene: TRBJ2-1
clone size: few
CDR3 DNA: TGCGCCAGCGGGGAGGCTGAGCAGTTCTTC
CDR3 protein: CASGEAEQFF

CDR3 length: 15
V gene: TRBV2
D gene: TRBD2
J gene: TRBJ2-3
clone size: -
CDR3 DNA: TGTGCCAGCAGTGAAAGCGGGGGTAGCACAGATACGCAGTATTTT
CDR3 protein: CASSESGGSTDTQYF

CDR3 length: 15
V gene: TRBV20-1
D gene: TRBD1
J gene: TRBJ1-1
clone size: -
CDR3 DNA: TGCAGTGCGAACAGGGGGCTGGCGCTGAACGCTGAAGCTTTCTTT
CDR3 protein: CSANRGLALNAEAFF

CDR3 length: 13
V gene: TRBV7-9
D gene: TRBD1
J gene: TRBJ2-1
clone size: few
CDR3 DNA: TGTGCCAGCAGCTTAGCGGGACAGGGTAAACAGTTCTTC
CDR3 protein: CASSLAGQGKQFF

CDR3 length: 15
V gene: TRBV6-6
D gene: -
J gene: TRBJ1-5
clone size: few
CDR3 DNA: TGTGCCAGCAGTGACTTTTCTTATAGCAATCAGCCCCAGCATTTT
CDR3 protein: CASSDFSYSNQPQHF

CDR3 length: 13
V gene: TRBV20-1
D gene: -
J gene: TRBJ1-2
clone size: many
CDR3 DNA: TGCAGTGCTAGAGAGGCGGTGGACTATGGCTACACCTTC
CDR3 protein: CSAREAVDYGYTF

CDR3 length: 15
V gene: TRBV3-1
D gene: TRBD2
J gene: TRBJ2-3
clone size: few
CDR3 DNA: TGTGCCAGCAGCCGCGCCAGCGGGGGCTCCGATACGCAGTATTTT
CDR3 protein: CASSRASGGSDTQYF

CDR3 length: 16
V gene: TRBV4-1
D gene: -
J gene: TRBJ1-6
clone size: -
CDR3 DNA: TGCGCCAGCAGCCAGGGCCAGGGCGGATTCAGAACACCCCTCCACTTT
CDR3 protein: CASSQGQGGFRTPLHF

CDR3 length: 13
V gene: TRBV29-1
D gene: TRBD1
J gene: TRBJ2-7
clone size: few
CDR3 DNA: TGCAGCGTTACCGGGACAGAGTCCTACGAGCAGTACTTC
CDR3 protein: CSVTGTESYEQYF